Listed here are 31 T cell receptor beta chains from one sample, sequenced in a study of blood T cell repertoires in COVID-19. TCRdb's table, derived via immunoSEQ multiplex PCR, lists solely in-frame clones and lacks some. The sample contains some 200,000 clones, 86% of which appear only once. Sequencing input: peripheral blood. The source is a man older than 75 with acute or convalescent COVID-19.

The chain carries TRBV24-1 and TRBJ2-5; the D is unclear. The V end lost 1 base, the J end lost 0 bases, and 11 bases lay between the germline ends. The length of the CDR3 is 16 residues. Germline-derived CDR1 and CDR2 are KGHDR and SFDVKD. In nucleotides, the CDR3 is TGTGCCACCAGTGATTTCCGAGATTCGTACCAAGAGACCCAGTACTTC. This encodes CATSDFRDSYQETQYF.

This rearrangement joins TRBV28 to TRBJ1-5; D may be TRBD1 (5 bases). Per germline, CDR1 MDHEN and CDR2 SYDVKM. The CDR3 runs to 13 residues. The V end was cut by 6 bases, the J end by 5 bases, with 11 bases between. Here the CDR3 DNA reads TGTGCCAGCAGGTCGACAGCTTATCAGCCCCAGCATTTT. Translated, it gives CASRSTAYQPQHF.

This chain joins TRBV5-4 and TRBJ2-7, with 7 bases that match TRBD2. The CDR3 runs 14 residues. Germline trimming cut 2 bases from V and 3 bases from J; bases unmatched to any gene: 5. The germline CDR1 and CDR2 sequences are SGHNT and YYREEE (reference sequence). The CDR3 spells CASSFETSIYEQYV. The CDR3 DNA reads TGTGCCAGCAGCTTCGAGACTAGCATCTACGAGCAGTACGTC.

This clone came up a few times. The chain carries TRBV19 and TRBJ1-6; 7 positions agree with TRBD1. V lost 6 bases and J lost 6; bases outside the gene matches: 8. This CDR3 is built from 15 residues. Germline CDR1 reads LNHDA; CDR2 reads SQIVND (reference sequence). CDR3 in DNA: TGTGCCAGTAGGGGCAGGGGGTCCGGTAATTCACCCCTCCACTTT. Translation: CASRGRGSGNSPLHF.

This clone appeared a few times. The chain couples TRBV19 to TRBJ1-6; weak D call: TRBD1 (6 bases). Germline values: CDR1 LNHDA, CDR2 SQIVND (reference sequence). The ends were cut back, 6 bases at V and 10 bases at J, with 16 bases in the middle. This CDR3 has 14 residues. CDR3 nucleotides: TGTGCCAGTAGCAATGCAGGGGTCGGCTCACCCCTCCACTTT. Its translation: CASSNAGVGSPLHF.

The CDR3, as DNA: TGCGCCAGCAGCTTGGCCGGGACAGGGGGCCTGAGGACAGATACGCAGTATTTT. This sequence encodes CASSLAGTGGLRTDTQYF. This chain connects TRBV5-1 to TRBJ2-3; 12 bases align to TRBD1. The CDR3 is 18 residues long. The germline gives CDR1 SGHRS, CDR2 YFSETQ. After removal of 0 bases from V and 3 bases from J, the junction contained 8 bases not matched to a gene.

The CDR3 spells CASSFGASGSYEQYF. For the CDR3, the DNA is TGTGCCAGCAGTTTTGGGGCTAGCGGGAGTTACGAGCAGTACTTC. The chain couples TRBV27 to TRBJ2-7, with 10 bases identical to TRBD2. The trim removed 3 bases at V and 4 bases at J, leaving 6 bases unmatched. CDR3 length: 15 residues. CDR1 MNHEY and CDR2 SMNVEV come from the germline V gene (reference sequence).

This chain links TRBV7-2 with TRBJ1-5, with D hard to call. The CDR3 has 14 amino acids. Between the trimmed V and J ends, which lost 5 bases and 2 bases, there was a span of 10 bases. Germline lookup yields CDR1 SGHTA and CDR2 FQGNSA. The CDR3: CASSLVEGNQPQHF. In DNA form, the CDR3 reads TGTGCCAGCAGCCTGGTTGAGGGCAATCAGCCCCAGCATTTT.

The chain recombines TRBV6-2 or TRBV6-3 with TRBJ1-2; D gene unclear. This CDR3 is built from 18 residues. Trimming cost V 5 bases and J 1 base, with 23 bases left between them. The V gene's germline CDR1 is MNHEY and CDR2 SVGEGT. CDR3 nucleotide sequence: TGTGCCAGCAGTCCCGATGTTTATGTCCTCGGGAATAACTATGGCTACACCTTC. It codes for CASSPDVYVLGNNYGYTF.

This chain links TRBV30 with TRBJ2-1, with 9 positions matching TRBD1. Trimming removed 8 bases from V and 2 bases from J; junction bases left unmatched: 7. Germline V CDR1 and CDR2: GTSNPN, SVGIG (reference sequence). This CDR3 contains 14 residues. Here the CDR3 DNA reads TGTGCCCGAACCGGGACAGGGACCTACAATGAGCAGTTCTTC. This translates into CARTGTGTYNEQFF.

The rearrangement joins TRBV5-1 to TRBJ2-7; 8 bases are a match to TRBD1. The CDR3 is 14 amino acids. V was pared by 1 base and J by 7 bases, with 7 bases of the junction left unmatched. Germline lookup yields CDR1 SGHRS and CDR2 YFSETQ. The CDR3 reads CASSLPGQAKEQYF. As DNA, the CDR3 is TGCGCCAGCAGCTTGCCGGGACAGGCTAAGGAGCAGTACTTC. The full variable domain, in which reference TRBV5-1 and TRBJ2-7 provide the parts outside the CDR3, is KAGVTQTPRYLIKTRGQQVTLSCSPISGHRSVSWYQQTPGQGLQFLFEYFSETQRNKGNFPGRFSGRQFSNSRSEMNVSTLELGDSALYLCASSLPGQAKEQYFGPGTRLTVT.

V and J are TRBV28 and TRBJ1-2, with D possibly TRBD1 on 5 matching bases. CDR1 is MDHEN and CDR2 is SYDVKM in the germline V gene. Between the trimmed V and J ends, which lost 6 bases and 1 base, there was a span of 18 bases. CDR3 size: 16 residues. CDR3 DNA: TGTGCCAGCAGCCTATCGACAGAGTATATTAACTATGGCTACACCTTC. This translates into CASSLSTEYINYGYTF.

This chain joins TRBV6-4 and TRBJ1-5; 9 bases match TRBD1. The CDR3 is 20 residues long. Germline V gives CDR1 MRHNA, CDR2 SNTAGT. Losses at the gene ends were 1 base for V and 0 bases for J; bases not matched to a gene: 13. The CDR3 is CASSDWEGQGLGYSNQPQHF. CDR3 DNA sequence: TGTGCCAGCAGTGACTGGGAGGGACAGGGCCTGGGTTATAGCAATCAGCCCCAGCATTTT.

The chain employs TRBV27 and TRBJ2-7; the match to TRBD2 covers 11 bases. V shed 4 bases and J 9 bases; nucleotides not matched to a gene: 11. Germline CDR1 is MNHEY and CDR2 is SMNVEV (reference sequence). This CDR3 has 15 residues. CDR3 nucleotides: TGTGCCAGCAGTTCCCAGGCTAGCGGGAGGCGGGTGCAGTACTTC. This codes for CASSSQASGRRVQYF.

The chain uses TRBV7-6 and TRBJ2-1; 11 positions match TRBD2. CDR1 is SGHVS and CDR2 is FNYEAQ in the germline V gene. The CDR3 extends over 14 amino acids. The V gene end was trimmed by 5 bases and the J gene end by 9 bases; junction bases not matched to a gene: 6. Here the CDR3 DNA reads TGTGCCAGCAGCGTACCGGGACTAGCGGCTGAGCAGTTCTTC. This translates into CASSVPGLAAEQFF.

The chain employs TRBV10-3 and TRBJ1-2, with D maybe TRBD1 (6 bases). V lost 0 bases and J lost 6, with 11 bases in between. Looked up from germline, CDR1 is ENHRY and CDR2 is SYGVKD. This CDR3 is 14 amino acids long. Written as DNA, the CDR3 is TGTGCCATCAGTGAGTCCGGAGGGGGGGATGGCTACACCTTC. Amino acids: CAISESGGGDGYTF.

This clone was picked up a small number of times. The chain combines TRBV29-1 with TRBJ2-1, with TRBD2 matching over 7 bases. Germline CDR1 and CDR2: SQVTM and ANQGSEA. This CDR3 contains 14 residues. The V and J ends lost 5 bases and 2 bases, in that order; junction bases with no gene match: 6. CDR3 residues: CSVQLSGTYNEQFF. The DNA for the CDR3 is TGCAGCGTTCAGTTAAGCGGGACCTACAATGAGCAGTTCTTC.

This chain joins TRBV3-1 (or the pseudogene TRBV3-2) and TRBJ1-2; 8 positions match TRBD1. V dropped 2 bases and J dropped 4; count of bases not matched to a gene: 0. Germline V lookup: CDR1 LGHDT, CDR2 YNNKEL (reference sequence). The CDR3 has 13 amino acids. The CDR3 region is CASSQQGAYGYTF. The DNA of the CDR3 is TGTGCCAGCAGCCAACAGGGGGCCTATGGCTACACCTTC.

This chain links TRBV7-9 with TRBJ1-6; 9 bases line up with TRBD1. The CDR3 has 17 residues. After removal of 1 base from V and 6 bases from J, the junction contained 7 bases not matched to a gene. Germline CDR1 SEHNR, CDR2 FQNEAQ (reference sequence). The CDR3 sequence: CASSLGLDRGLNSPLHF. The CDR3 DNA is TGTGCCAGCAGCTTAGGATTGGACAGGGGTCTTAATTCACCCCTCCACTTT.

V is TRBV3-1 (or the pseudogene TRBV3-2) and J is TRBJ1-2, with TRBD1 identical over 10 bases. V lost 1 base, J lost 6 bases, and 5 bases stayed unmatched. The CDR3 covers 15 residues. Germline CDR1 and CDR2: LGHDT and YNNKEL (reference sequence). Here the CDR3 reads CASSQGPTGGNGYTF. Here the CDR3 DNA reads TGTGCCAGCAGCCAAGGGCCGACAGGGGGCAATGGCTACACCTTC.

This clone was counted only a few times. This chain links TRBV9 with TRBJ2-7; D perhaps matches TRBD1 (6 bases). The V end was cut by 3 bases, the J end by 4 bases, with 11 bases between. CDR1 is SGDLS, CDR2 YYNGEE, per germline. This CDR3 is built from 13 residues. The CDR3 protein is CASSEAGAYEQYF. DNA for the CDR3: TGTGCCAGCAGCGAGGCAGGGGCTTACGAGCAGTACTTC.

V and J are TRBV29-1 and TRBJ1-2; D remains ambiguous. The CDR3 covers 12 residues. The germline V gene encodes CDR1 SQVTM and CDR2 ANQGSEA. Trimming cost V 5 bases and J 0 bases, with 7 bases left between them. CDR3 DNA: TGCAGCGTTTTGGCAGCTAACTATGGCTACACCTTC. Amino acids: CSVLAANYGYTF.

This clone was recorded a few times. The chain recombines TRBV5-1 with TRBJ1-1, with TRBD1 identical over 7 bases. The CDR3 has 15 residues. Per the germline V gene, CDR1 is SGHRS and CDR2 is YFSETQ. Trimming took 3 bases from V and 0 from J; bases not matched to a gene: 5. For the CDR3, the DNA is TGCGCCAGCAGCTCGGCAGGGGGGATGAACACTGAAGCTTTCTTT. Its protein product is CASSSAGGMNTEAFF.

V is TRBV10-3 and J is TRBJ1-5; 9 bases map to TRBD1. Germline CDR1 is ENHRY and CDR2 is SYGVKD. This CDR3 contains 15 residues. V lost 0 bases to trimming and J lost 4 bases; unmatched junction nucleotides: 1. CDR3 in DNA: TGTGCCATCAGTGAGTCTGGGACAGGGAATCAGCCCCAGCATTTT. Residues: CAISESGTGNQPQHF.

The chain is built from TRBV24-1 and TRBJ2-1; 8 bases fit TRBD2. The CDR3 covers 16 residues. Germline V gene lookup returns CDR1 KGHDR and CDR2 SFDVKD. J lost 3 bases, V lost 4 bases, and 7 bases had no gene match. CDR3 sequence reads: CATSETGGGIYNEQFF. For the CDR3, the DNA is TGTGCCACCAGTGAAACGGGAGGGGGTATCTACAATGAGCAGTTCTTC.

The CDR3 nucleotides are TGTGCCAGTAGGTGGCACACACCAAACTATGGCTACACCTTC. Translation gives CASRWHTPNYGYTF. This chain uses TRBV19 with TRBJ1-2; D ambiguous. CDR1 LNHDA and CDR2 SQIVND come from the germline V gene (reference sequence). This CDR3 is built from 14 residues. V gave up 6 bases and J gave up 2 bases, with 13 bases separating them. The variable domain in full, with the rest retrieved from reference TRBV19 and TRBJ1-2, is DGGITQSPKYLFRKEGQNVTLSCEQNLNHDAMYWYRQDPGQGLRLIYYSQIVNDFQKGDIAEGYSVSREKKESFPLTVTSAQKNPTAFYLCASRWHTPNYGYTFGSGTRLTVV.

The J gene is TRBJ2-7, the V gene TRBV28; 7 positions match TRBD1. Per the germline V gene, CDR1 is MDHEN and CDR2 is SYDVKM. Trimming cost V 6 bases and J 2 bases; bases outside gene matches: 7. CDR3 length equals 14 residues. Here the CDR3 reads CASRTGQTTYEQYF. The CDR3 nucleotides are TGTGCCAGCAGAACGGGACAGACCACCTACGAGCAGTACTTC.

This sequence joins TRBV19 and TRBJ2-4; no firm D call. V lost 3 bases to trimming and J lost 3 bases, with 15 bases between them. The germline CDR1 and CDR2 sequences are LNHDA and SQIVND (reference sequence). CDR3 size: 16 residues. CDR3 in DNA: TGTGCCAGTAGTATGCGGCCAAAAGATCGCAAAAACATTCAGTACTTC. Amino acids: CASSMRPKDRKNIQYF.

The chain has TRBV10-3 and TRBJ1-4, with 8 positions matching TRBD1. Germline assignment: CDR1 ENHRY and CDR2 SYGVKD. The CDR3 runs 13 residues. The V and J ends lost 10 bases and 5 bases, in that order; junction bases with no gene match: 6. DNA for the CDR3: TGTGCCACCACAGGGGGGGAAAATGAAAAACTGTTTTTT. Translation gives CATTGGENEKLFF.

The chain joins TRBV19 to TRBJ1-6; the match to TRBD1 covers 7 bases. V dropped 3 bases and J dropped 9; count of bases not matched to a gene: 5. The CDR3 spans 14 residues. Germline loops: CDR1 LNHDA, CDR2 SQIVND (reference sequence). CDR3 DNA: TGTGCCAGTAGTATCCAGGGGGGCGGTTCACCCCTCCACTTT. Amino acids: CASSIQGGGSPLHF.

The CDR3 loop reads CASNPLGGGPETQYF. The CDR3 coding sequence is TGTGCCAGCAATCCTCTGGGGGGAGGGCCTGAGACCCAGTACTTC. The gene calls are TRBV7-2 and TRBJ2-5; 7 nucleotides line up with TRBD2. The CDR3 totals 15 residues. Per the germline V gene, CDR1 is SGHTA and CDR2 is FQGNSA. V dropped 7 bases and J dropped 5; count of bases not matched to a gene: 13.